The 31 T cell receptor beta chains below were found in one sample sequenced in a study of lymphopenia after photon versus proton radiotherapy (dated by TCRdb to about 2019). Libraries were built with the immunoSEQ multiplex PCR assay. TCRdb re-hosts the immuneACCESS table, in-frame sequences only. Its copies lack some clones; in the studies checked, an unresolved V gene accounts for under half of them, and the cause for the rest is not known. In all, the sample holds some 2,000 clones, and just over 75% of those were seen once. 39% of the sample lies in the top ten. The source material was peripheral blood, sampled from a patient treated with photon-based radiotherapy. The receptors were sampled from an elderly man with cholangiocarcinoma.

The rearrangement uses TRBV2 and TRBJ2-7, with 8 bases fitting TRBD2. The CDR3 totals 15 residues. Germline CDR1 reads SNHLY; CDR2 reads FYNNEI. Trimming at V came to 6 bases and at J to 0 bases, leaving 7 bases not matched to a gene. CDR3 bases: TGTGCCAGCAGACTAAGCGGGGGATTCTCCTACGAGCAGTACTTC. Translation gives CASRLSGGFSYEQYF.

Turning to this clone: Other DNA sequences in the sample encode the same CDR3. The chain has TRBV6-1 and TRBJ2-3; weak D call: TRBD1 (6 bases). Trimming shortened V by 6 bases and J by 4 bases, and 14 bases separated the two germline ends. Germline V gene lookup returns CDR1 MNHNS and CDR2 SASEGT. The CDR3 length is 14 residues. The CDR3 is CASSGQSGADTQYF. In nucleotides, the CDR3 is TGTGCCAGCAGCGGACAGTCCGGGGCAGATACGCAGTATTTT.

This clone showed up just a few times. The J gene is TRBJ1-5, the V gene TRBV2, with D maybe TRBD1 (5 bases). Between the trimmed V and J ends, which lost 7 bases and 6 bases, there was a span of 16 bases. The CDR3 consists of 14 residues. CDR1 is SNHLY and CDR2 is FYNNEI in the germline V gene. DNA for the CDR3: TGTGCCAGCACCTTGGGGGGGGAGGCTCAGCCCCAGCATTTT. Its translation: CASTLGGEAQPQHF.

V gene TRBV19 combines with J gene TRBJ2-3; 10 nucleotides align to TRBD2. The CDR3 has 18 residues. The V gene's germline CDR1 is LNHDA and CDR2 SQIVND (reference sequence). The V and J ends lost 3 bases and 2 bases, in that order; junction bases with no gene match: 11. The DNA of the CDR3 is TGTGCCAGTAGTATTATTCCTCCGGGACTAGCGTTCACAGATACGCAGTATTTT. This translates into CASSIIPPGLAFTDTQYF.

The chain combines TRBV6-6 with TRBJ2-5; a weak D match, TRBD2 (5 bases). Germline loops: CDR1 MNHNY, CDR2 SVGAGI (reference sequence). V lost 6 bases and J lost 7, with 15 bases in between. This CDR3 region has 13 residues. In DNA, the CDR3 is TGTGCCAGCAGACCCTACGGCGCGGGGACCCAGTACTTC. It is translated as CASRPYGAGTQYF.

This rearrangement joins TRBV28 to TRBJ1-1; D not certain. Trimming stripped 6 bases from V and 1 base from J, with 12 bases between. The CDR3 has 14 amino acids. Per germline, CDR1 MDHEN and CDR2 SYDVKM. The CDR3: CASRAVGWNTEAFF. The DNA of the CDR3 is TGTGCCAGCAGAGCGGTAGGATGGAACACTGAAGCTTTCTTT. Filled out from reference TRBV28 and TRBJ1-1, the complete variable domain reads DVKVTQSSRYLVKRTGEKVFLECVQDMDHENMFWYRQDPGLGLRLIYFSYDVKMKEKGDIPEGYSVSREKKERFSLILESASTNQTSMYLCASRAVGWNTEAFFGQGTRLTVV.

This clone was picked up a small number of times. This rearrangement joins TRBV7-9 to TRBJ2-3; possibly TRBD1 or TRBD2 for D (5 bases each). The CDR3 is 15 residues long. Trimming left V 0 bases short and J 7 bases short, with 14 bases between. The germline gives CDR1 SEHNR, CDR2 FQNEAQ (reference sequence). This CDR3 is CASSLAGDGQYTQYF. CDR3 sequence (DNA): TGTGCCAGCAGCTTAGCGGGGGACGGTCAATATACGCAGTATTTT.

CDR3: CASSLGWGNEQFF. The CDR3 DNA is TGTGCCAGCAGCTTAGGATGGGGTAATGAGCAGTTCTTC. The chain carries TRBV7-3 and TRBJ2-1; unclear D gene. The V gene's germline CDR1 is SGHTA and CDR2 FQGTGA. Trimming shortened V by 2 bases and J by 7 bases, and 9 bases separated the two germline ends. The CDR3 runs to 13 residues.

This clone was detected only a few times. Other DNA variants within this sample encode the same CDR3. This chain joins TRBV29-1 and TRBJ1-1, with D maybe TRBD1 (5 bases). Looked up from germline, CDR1 is SQVTM and CDR2 is ANQGSEA. The V and J ends lost 6 bases and 1 base respectively, with 9 bases between them. The CDR3 has 12 residues. CDR3 coding DNA: TGCAGCGTGCCTACAGGGAACACTGAAGCTTTCTTT. This encodes CSVPTGNTEAFF.

The J gene is TRBJ1-6, the V gene TRBV5-1; no definite D call. The V gene lost 0 bases and the J gene lost 0 bases, with 13 bases spanning the gap. This CDR3 has 18 amino acids. CDR1 and CDR2 (germline): SGHRS, YFSETQ. This CDR3 reads CASSLEDYISSYNSPLHF. The CDR3 DNA reads as TGCGCCAGCAGCTTGGAGGACTACATCAGCTCCTATAATTCACCCCTCCACTTT.

The chain couples TRBV28 to TRBJ2-3; TRBD2 is a possible D gene (6 bases). Germline CDR1 MDHEN, CDR2 SYDVKM. The length of the CDR3 is 13 residues. V lost 5 bases and J 0 bases, leaving 6 bases between the germline ends. The CDR3 here is CASSGTSTDTQYF. Written as DNA, the CDR3 is TGTGCCAGCAGTGGGACTAGCACAGATACGCAGTATTTT.

The V call is TRBV9, the J call TRBJ2-3; 12 positions agree with TRBD2. The length of the CDR3 is 18 residues. The trim removed 0 bases at V and 6 bases at J, leaving 11 bases unmatched. Per the germline V gene, CDR1 is SGDLS and CDR2 is YYNGEE. CDR3 DNA: TGTGCCAGCAGCGTAGGAGTACTAGCGGGGGGACCGCGGGATACGCAGTATTTT. Its protein product is CASSVGVLAGGPRDTQYF. Looking up the rest from reference TRBV9 and TRBJ2-3 gives the full variable domain: DSGVTQTPKHLITATGQRVTLRCSPRSGDLSVYWYQQSLDQGLQFLIQYYNGEERAKGNILERFSAQQFPDLHSELNLSSLELGDSALYFCASSVGVLAGGPRDTQYFGPGTRLTVL.

The V gene is TRBV9, the J gene TRBJ1-4; D is ambiguous. Germline assignment: CDR1 SGDLS and CDR2 YYNGEE. The CDR3 runs to 14 residues. The ends were cut back, 4 bases at V and 3 bases at J, with 10 bases in the middle. The CDR3 sequence is CASSPIAANEKLFF. The CDR3 nucleotides are TGTGCCAGCAGCCCTATTGCGGCTAATGAAAAACTGTTTTTT.

The genes are TRBV9 and TRBJ2-1, with D maybe TRBD2 (5 bases). The CDR3 spans 15 residues. Germline V gene lookup returns CDR1 SGDLS and CDR2 YYNGEE. The V end lost 2 bases, the J end lost 2 bases, and 11 bases lay between the germline ends. The CDR3 here is CASSVGSTAYNEQFF. The CDR3 DNA is TGTGCCAGCAGCGTGGGGAGTACCGCCTACAATGAGCAGTTCTTC.

J is TRBJ2-1 and V is TRBV5-1, with D perhaps TRBD2 (5 bases). The CDR3 has 13 residues. The germline CDR1 and CDR2 sequences are SGHRS and YFSETQ. Trimming removed 2 bases at V and 9 bases at J, with 12 bases between. The CDR3 region has the DNA TGCGCCAGCAGCTTTGACGGGAACCTTGAGCAGTTCTTC. Its protein is CASSFDGNLEQFF. The full variable domain, with the rest looked up from reference TRBV5-1 and TRBJ2-1, is KAGVTQTPRYLIKTRGQQVTLSCSPISGHRSVSWYQQTPGQGLQFLFEYFSETQRNKGNFPGRFSGRQFSNSRSEMNVSTLELGDSALYLCASSFDGNLEQFFGPGTRLTVL.

V is TRBV19 and J is TRBJ2-3; no definite D call. Trimming stripped 5 bases from V and 5 bases from J, with 11 bases between. CDR1 is LNHDA and CDR2 is SQIVND in the germline V gene (reference sequence). The CDR3 runs 13 residues. Written as DNA, the CDR3 is TGTGCCAGTAGTCTGATCTCTGGAGATACGCAGTATTTT. It yields the protein CASSLISGDTQYF.

The gene calls are TRBV6-5 and TRBJ2-7; no clear D. Per germline, CDR1 MNHEY and CDR2 SVGAGI. CDR3 length: 13 amino acids. Trimming took 0 bases from V and 1 from J, leaving 4 bases between them. CDR3 amino acids: CASSYSSSYEQYF. The CDR3, as DNA: TGTGCCAGCAGTTACTCGTCGTCCTACGAGCAGTACTTC.

This clone qualifies as large. The chain employs TRBV11-2 and TRBJ2-2, with 14 bases fitting TRBD2. Germline values: CDR1 SGHAT, CDR2 FQNNGV. CDR3 length equals 20 residues. With V trimmed by 0 bases and J by 0 bases, 6 bases remained unmatched. The CDR3 reads CASSLDRGLAGDTNTGELFF. The CDR3, as DNA: TGTGCCAGCAGCTTAGATAGGGGACTAGCGGGGGACACGAACACCGGGGAGCTGTTTTTT. The full variable domain, with the rest looked up from reference TRBV11-2 and TRBJ2-2, is EAGVAQSPRYKIIEKRQSVAFWCNPISGHATLYWYQQILGQGPKLLIQFQNNGVVDDSQLPKDRFSAERLKGVDSTLKIQPAKLEDSAVYLCASSLDRGLAGDTNTGELFFGEGSRLTVL.

The chain combines TRBV30 with TRBJ1-2; a weak D match, TRBD1 (6 bases). Germline V CDR1 and CDR2: GTSNPN, SVGIG (reference sequence). The V and J ends lost 0 bases and 6 bases respectively, with 17 bases between them. CDR3 length equals 15 residues. CDR3 in DNA: TGTGCCTGGAGTGTACGTAGGGGGGCGTTCAATGGCTACACCTTC. Its protein is CAWSVRRGAFNGYTF.

The CDR3 region has the DNA TGTGCCAGCAGCTTAGATAGTTCTGTAGGCTCCCAGCATTTT. Its translation: CASSLDSSVGSQHF. V is TRBV7-9 and J is TRBJ1-5; D is ambiguous. V was clipped by 1 base and J by 11 bases, with 15 bases between them. The CDR3 extends over 14 amino acids. The germline V gene has CDR1 SEHNR and CDR2 FQNEAQ (reference sequence).

The V gene is TRBV6-6, the J gene TRBJ1-2; TRBD1 might be the D (5 bases). CDR1 and CDR2 from the germline V gene are MNHNY and SVGAGI (reference sequence). The V end was cut by 5 bases, the J end by 5 bases, with 6 bases between. This CDR3 region has 11 residues. The CDR3: CASSPGYGYTF. The DNA for the CDR3 is TGTGCCAGCAGTCCAGGGTATGGCTACACCTTC.

CDR3: CASSLSLAGGHEQYF. In nucleotides, the CDR3 is TGCGCCAGCAGCTTGTCCCTAGCGGGGGGGCACGAGCAGTACTTC. The chain combines TRBV5-1 with TRBJ2-7; 12 nucleotides match TRBD2. In germline, CDR1 is SGHRS, CDR2 YFSETQ. The CDR3 is 15 residues long. The trim removed 1 base at V and 5 bases at J, leaving 4 bases unmatched. Looking up the rest from reference TRBV5-1 and TRBJ2-7 gives the full variable domain: KAGVTQTPRYLIKTRGQQVTLSCSPISGHRSVSWYQQTPGQGLQFLFEYFSETQRNKGNFPGRFSGRQFSNSRSEMNVSTLELGDSALYLCASSLSLAGGHEQYFGPGTRLTVT.

The genes are TRBV7-9 and TRBJ1-6; a possible D gene is TRBD1 (6 bases). CDR1 and CDR2 from the germline V gene are SEHNR and FQNEAQ (reference sequence). V lost 5 bases and J 5 bases, leaving 10 bases between the germline ends. The CDR3 totals 14 residues. CDR3 loop: CASSLDRHNSPLHF. In DNA form, the CDR3 reads TGTGCCAGCAGCCTTGACAGGCATAATTCACCCCTCCACTTT.

The chain links TRBV5-1 to TRBJ1-6, with 9 positions matching TRBD1. Germline trimming cut 0 bases from V and 11 bases from J; bases unmatched to any gene: 9. This CDR3 is 16 amino acids long. Germline V gives CDR1 SGHRS, CDR2 YFSETQ. This CDR3 reads CASSLAPGQGAPPLHF. The CDR3 DNA follows: TGCGCCAGCAGCTTGGCCCCGGGACAGGGTGCGCCACCCCTCCACTTT.

This chain joins TRBV9 and TRBJ2-7, with D perhaps assigned TRBD1 or TRBD2 (6 bases each). Trimming pared 2 bases from V and 5 bases from J, leaving 17 bases between. This CDR3 comprises 15 residues. Germline V lookup: CDR1 SGDLS, CDR2 YYNGEE. The CDR3 loop reads CASSVSGQWNNEQYF. CDR3 DNA sequence: TGTGCCAGCAGCGTTAGCGGACAGTGGAATAACGAGCAGTACTTC.

V is TRBV6-1 and J is TRBJ2-3; D is ambiguous. Trimming stripped 6 bases from V and 2 bases from J, with 12 bases between. Per germline, CDR1 MNHNS and CDR2 SASEGT. The CDR3 totals 14 residues. CDR3 in amino acids: CASRLDGFTDTQYF. The CDR3 DNA follows: TGTGCCAGCAGATTGGACGGATTCACAGATACGCAGTATTTT.

The gene calls are TRBV28 and TRBJ2-1, with 11 bases aligning to TRBD2. The CDR3 spans 15 residues. V gave up 1 base and J gave up 8 bases; unmatched junction bases: 4. CDR1 and CDR2 (germline): MDHEN, SYDVKM. CDR3 coding DNA: TGTGCCAGCAGTTTATTGATAGCGGGGGGGGATGAGCAGTTCTTC. This gives the protein CASSLLIAGGDEQFF.

The V call is TRBV11-3, the J call TRBJ2-2; D gene unclear. Per germline, CDR1 SGHNT and CDR2 YENEEA. V was shortened by 2 bases and J by 1 base, with 5 bases between the two germline ends. The CDR3 extends over 14 amino acids. CDR3 DNA: TGTGCCAGCAGCTTATTTCAGAACACCGGGGAGCTGTTTTTT. Encoded protein: CASSLFQNTGELFF.

V is TRBV11-2 and J is TRBJ2-5; 10 nucleotides agree with TRBD2. This CDR3 is built from 18 residues. CDR1 and CDR2 from the germline V gene are SGHAT and FQNNGV. Trimming cost V 5 bases and J 5 bases; bases outside gene matches: 17. As DNA, the CDR3 is TGTGCCAGCAGCCCAGGGTGGATAGCGGGGGGCCCGGGGGAGACCCAGTACTTC. Protein product: CASSPGWIAGGPGETQYF. Full variable domain (missing parts from reference TRBV11-2 and TRBJ2-5): EAGVAQSPRYKIIEKRQSVAFWCNPISGHATLYWYQQILGQGPKLLIQFQNNGVVDDSQLPKDRFSAERLKGVDSTLKIQPAKLEDSAVYLCASSPGWIAGGPGETQYFGPGTRLLVL.

The CDR3 sequence: CASSPSGDADTQYF. CDR3 DNA sequence: TGCGCCAGCAGCCCTTCAGGGGACGCAGATACGCAGTATTTT. The chain joins TRBV5-1 to TRBJ2-3, with D possibly matching TRBD1 (6 bases). Per the germline V gene, CDR1 is SGHRS and CDR2 is YFSETQ. This CDR3 spans 14 amino acids. Trimming removed 4 bases at V and 4 bases at J, with 13 bases between.

The J gene is TRBJ1-2, the V gene TRBV6-1, with 8 bases identical to TRBD1. In germline, CDR1 is MNHNS, CDR2 SASEGT. The CDR3 is 14 residues long. V lost 6 bases and J lost 4; bases outside the gene matches: 7. The CDR3 nucleotides read TGTGCCAGCAGGACCGGGACAGGACCCTATGGCTACACCTTC. Amino acid sequence: CASRTGTGPYGYTF.